The present entry profiles one T cell receptor (beta chain) with its context. Its antigen remains unidentified. The data stem from a study of molecular identifiers for immune sequencing clone quantification. Germline loops: CDR1 GTSNPN, CDR2 SVGIG (reference sequence). The CDR3 spans 16 residues. V was clipped by 4 bases and J by 7 bases; unmatched bases: 17. Previously described methods and listed TCR primers were employed for the bulk TCR libraries. Each CDR3 protein gets one entry after TCRdb re-called the PCR reads with MiXCR. The sample carries about 640,000 distinct CDR3 sequences, about 20% recorded once. Study outcomes and limitations: Among 1 million or so naive cells, as was reported, spiked Jurkat TCR RNA from one cell was detectable. For highly expanded clones, sizes could be underestimated when identical TCR molecules share a barcode. In naive cells, under 1% of molecules belonged to clones above 20 RNA copies, against over 99% in effector cells.

V and J are TRBV30 and TRBJ2-7, with 9 positions matching TRBD1. The specimen sequenced was naive CD8+ T cells from blood, with Jurkat cell RNA spiked in. The subset is: FACS-sorted CD8+CD4-CCR7+CD45RA+ naive T cells. The receptor was derived from a human donor in good health. Some libraries in this study had Jurkat cell RNA spiked in. The CDR3 DNA reads as TGTGCCTGGATGTTCGGGTGGGGGACAGGGCAGGAAGAGCAGTACTTC. Protein product: CAWMFGWGTGQEEQYF.